This T cell receptor (beta chain) was obtained from a study of T cell changes during pregnancy in multiple sclerosis. Trimming removed 6 bases at V and 2 bases at J, with 13 bases between. Per the germline V gene, CDR1 is MNHEY and CDR2 is SVGAGI. The CDR3 loop spans 14 amino acids. Assay used: immunoSEQ multiplex PCR; TCRdb lists only in-frame clones, some missing. Among more than 85,000 clones listed, around 90% were seen once. The starting material was peripheral blood, obtained in the second trimester of pregnancy. V and J are TRBV6-5 and TRBJ1-2, with D tentatively TRBD1 (5 bases). The receptor was isolated from a female donor with multiple sclerosis, enrolled in a pregnancy study. The CDR3 region is CASRPVGGNYGYTF. In DNA, the CDR3 is TGTGCCAGCAGGCCGGTTGGGGGGAACTATGGCTACACCTTC.